This T cell receptor (beta chain) stems from a study of blood T cell repertoires in COVID-19 (dated by TCRdb to 2020 to 2021). As for the study more broadly: Samples from collaborators originated in the United States, Italy and Spain and spanned both the acute and convalescent phases of COVID-19. The material from the prospective study consisted of cDNA or gDNA derived from T cells, B-cell-depleted T cells, or PBMCs. Subjects who had been exposed to COVID-19, were actively infected with it, or had recovered from it provided the deeply sampled blood TCRbeta repertoires that made up the dataset. The repertoires were released in a freely available public database intended as a resource for research on the immune response to SARS-CoV-2. Samples came from the ongoing ImmuneRACE study (first 160 participants) plus 1,254 subjects from 6 global collaborators. Nearly every sample came with metadata listing a de-identified subject ID, COVID-19 status, age in years and sex. Where available, HLA class I and class II types were taken from metadata supplied by the sample provider and were not determined by assay-based typing. The research as a whole found: Clinical and demographic metadata were provided uncurated, with the amount varying by source and participant.

Comment on this clone: It has no known antigen specificity. Qualities for individual bases were not recorded, and no much larger clone is one base off.

Trimming removed 9 bases from V and 4 bases from J; the gene matches leave 10 bases unexplained. CDR1 MDHEN and CDR2 SYDVKM are derived from the germline V gene. The CDR3 contains 14 residues, cysteine and phenylalanine counted. This entry keeps only the CDR3 DNA: 42 bases, framed from base 1. TCRbeta CDR3 regions were amplified from genomic DNA by means of the immunoSEQ Assay, a bias-controlled multiplex PCR. The source study handled its data this way. The number of nucleated cells in each sample was estimated by amplification of reference gene primers within the assay. To quantify the absolute abundance of each unique TCRbeta CDR3 rearrangement, sequence reads were collapsed and filtered. For each sample, productive Simpson clonality was calculated as the square root of Simpson's diversity index over productive rearrangements. TCRdb obtained this table from immuneACCESS and retained in-frame rearrangements with V and J assigned. These tables miss some clones; where compared with another copy, unresolved V genes account for less than half of the shortfall, and the remainder is unexplained. That table furnishes V, J and clone size, whereas the DNA furnished D and trimming. Within this sample are approximately 350,000 clones, with 87% of them counted one time only. 2.5% to 3% of the sample is in the top ten clones.

In the prospective study, participants were about 18 to 89 years old, resided in approximately 22 geographic areas of the United States, and were enrolled through a virtual design. In the prospective study, participants were assigned to cohorts based on the clinical history participants reported in a screening survey and a study questionnaire. Recovered participants in ImmuneRACE Cohort 3 were defined as having two consecutive negative NP/OP PCR tests, clearance from a healthcare professional, or resolution of symptoms. Each participant in the prospective study had whole blood, serum and a nasopharyngeal or oropharyngeal swab collected by mobile phlebotomists. Participants in the prospective study had the option to provide additional blood draws and questionnaires over an approximately 2-month period. Blood samples from the prospective study were shipped frozen or at room temperature prior to DNA extraction.

The clonotype originates from a woman in her twenties or thirties who had recovered from COVID-19. Input material: PBMCs or T cells enriched from blood (not recorded which). Recombination linked TRBV28 to TRBJ2-3, with 7 junctional bases fitting TRBD2. The CDR3 has the sequence CASKRDGLPDTQYF. Here is the DNA: TGTGCCAGTAAGCGGGATGGGCTTCCAGATACGCAGTATTTT.